Listed below are T cell receptor beta chains from one sample, sequenced in a study of T cell responses to AZD1222 COVID-19 vaccine. Measured with immunoSEQ multiplex PCR; TCRdb has only the in-frame clones, and not every one. The sample records roughly 150,000 clones, around four fifths being singletons. The sample here was peripheral blood, taken on day 0 of AZD1222 vaccination. The receptors come from an adult in good health. Each CDR3 is given with its conserved first and last residue. The D gene is left open where the match is weak. The size entry is marked missing in some rows and otherwise reads once, few, many or a size class.

d_gene	j_gene	abundance	v_gene	CDR3aa	CDR3nt
.	TRBJ1-2	.	TRBV29-1	CSVGSGGGINYGYTF	TGCAGCGTTGGATCCGGCGGCGGAATTAACTATGGCTACACCTTC
.	TRBJ1-6	.	TRBV6-4	CASSEVGGSSYNSPLHF	TGTGCCAGCAGTGAGGTTGGGGGAAGCTCCTATAATTCACCCCTCCACTTT
.	TRBJ2-5	.	TRBV2	CASSEAGGGTVLKETQYF	TGTGCCAGCAGTGAAGCAGGGGGAGGGACAGTGCTTAAAGAGACCCAGTACTTC
TRBD1	TRBJ1-5	.	TRBV28	CASSGTTGRGQPQHF	TGTGCCAGCAGTGGCACGACAGGGCGAGGTCAGCCCCAGCATTTT
.	TRBJ2-6	.	TRBV18	CASSPYDMANVLTF	TGTGCCAGCTCACCCTATGATATGGCCAACGTCCTGACTTTC
.	TRBJ2-7	.	TRBV6-1	CASSEEEGFYYEQYF	TGTGCCAGCAGTGAAGAAGAAGGATTTTACTACGAGCAGTACTTC
TRBD1	TRBJ2-7	.	TRBV30	CALETGKYYEQYF	TGTGCCCTGGAGACAGGGAAATACTACGAGCAGTACTTC
.	TRBJ1-5	.	TRBV12-3/TRBV12-4	CASSRQFNQPQHF	TGTGCCAGCAGTAGACAGTTCAATCAGCCCCAGCATTTT
.	TRBJ1-1	.	TRBV29-1	CSVEGLLGNTEAFF	TGCAGCGTTGAAGGGTTATTGGGTAACACTGAAGCTTTCTTT
.	TRBJ2-3	.	TRBV28	CASSLARMAGAQDTQYF	TGTGCCAGCAGTTTAGCGCGGATGGCGGGGGCCCAAGATACGCAGTATTTT
.	TRBJ1-4	.	TRBV5-4	CASSRYGGGSEKLFF	TGTGCCAGCAGCCGCTATGGAGGGGGGAGTGAAAAACTGTTTTTT
.	TRBJ1-1	.	TRBV9	CASSVEAGAPLTEAFF	TGTGCCAGCAGCGTAGAGGCAGGGGCCCCTCTCACTGAAGCTTTCTTT
.	TRBJ1-6	.	TRBV28	CASSWMGREYSPLHF	TGTGCCAGCAGCTGGATGGGACGGGAGTATTCACCCCTCCACTTT
.	TRBJ1-5	.	TRBV7-3	CASSSQADNQPQHF	TGTGCCAGCAGCTCTCAGGCCGACAATCAGCCCCAGCATTTT
.	TRBJ2-5	.	TRBV3-1/TRBV3-2	CASSQERSGLGGTQYF	TGTGCCAGCAGCCAAGAAAGGTCGGGGTTGGGTGGGACCCAGTACTTC
.	TRBJ2-5	.	TRBV29-1	CSVEAAEQLQETQYF	TGCAGCGTTGAAGCTGCCGAGCAACTTCAAGAGACCCAGTACTTC
.	TRBJ2-2	few	TRBV28	CASRTLRGTGELFF	TGTGCCAGCAGGACACTTAGGGGCACCGGGGAGCTGTTTTTT
.	TRBJ1-2	.	TRBV3-1/TRBV3-2	CASSQDQGYTF	TGTGCCAGCAGCCAAGATCAGGGCTACACCTTC
.	TRBJ1-2	.	TRBV6-1	CASSEAGEAIRGYTF	TGTGCCAGCAGTGAAGCGGGAGAGGCGATCCGTGGCTACACCTTC
TRBD2	TRBJ2-1	.	TRBV2	CASSEARGGEQFF	TGTGCCAGCAGTGAAGCCCGGGGGGGCGAGCAGTTCTTC
.	TRBJ1-2	few	TRBV2	CASALEGYGYTF	TGTGCCAGTGCCCTTGAAGGCTATGGCTACACCTTC
.	TRBJ1-1	few	TRBV19	CASRPQGLNTEAFF	TGTGCCAGTAGGCCCCAGGGGTTGAACACTGAAGCTTTCTTT
.	TRBJ1-4	.	TRBV5-4	CASSLDPLSPNEKLFF	TGTGCCAGCAGCCTGGACCCCCTAAGTCCGAATGAAAAACTGTTTTTT
.	TRBJ1-1	.	TRBV7-9	CASSLRDGDTEAFF	TGTGCCAGCAGCTTAAGAGATGGGGACACTGAAGCTTTCTTT
.	TRBJ1-1	.	TRBV30	CAWIGGYTEAFF	TGTGCCTGGATAGGTGGGTACACTGAAGCTTTCTTT
TRBD1	TRBJ1-2	.	TRBV5-6	CASNLGQGVYGYTF	TGTGCCAGCAATTTGGGACAGGGAGTTTATGGCTACACCTTC
TRBD1	TRBJ1-6	.	TRBV27	CASSLSLVTGTGGSPLHF	TGTGCCAGCAGTTTATCCCTAGTAACAGGGACAGGGGGATCACCCCTCCACTTT
TRBD2	TRBJ2-2	.	TRBV11-2	CASSLDGLAGGELFF	TGTGCCAGCAGCTTAGATGGACTAGCTGGCGGGGAGCTGTTTTTT
.	TRBJ1-1	few	TRBV18	CASSPRNTEAFF	TGTGCCAGCTCACCCAGGAACACTGAAGCTTTCTTT
.	TRBJ1-4	.	TRBV19	CASSIVSATRLEKLFF	TGTGCCAGTAGTATTGTCTCGGCGACCCGCCTCGAAAAACTGTTTTTT
.	TRBJ2-1	.	TRBV5-6	CASSLWRRNEQFF	TGTGCCAGCAGCTTGTGGCGTCGTAATGAGCAGTTCTTC
TRBD2	TRBJ2-1	.	TRBV9	CASSVASSGGRNEQFF	TGTGCCAGCAGCGTAGCATCGAGCGGGGGGAGGAATGAGCAGTTCTTC
.	TRBJ1-1	once	TRBV30	CAWSVQRSTNTEAFF	TGTGCCTGGAGTGTACAGAGGAGTACGAACACTGAAGCTTTCTTT
TRBD1	TRBJ1-5	.	TRBV6-2/TRBV6-3	CASSYGGTGNQPQHF	TGTGCCAGCAGTTACGGAGGGACAGGCAATCAGCCCCAGCATTTT
.	TRBJ1-5	.	TRBV2	CASSGGVGQPQHF	TGTGCCAGCAGTGGGGGGGTTGGTCAGCCCCAGCATTTT
TRBD1	TRBJ2-5	.	TRBV2	CASRPGQAQETQYF	TGTGCCAGCCGGCCGGGACAGGCACAAGAGACCCAGTACTTC
.	TRBJ2-3	.	TRBV9	CASSGAVTDTQYF	TGTGCCAGCAGCGGAGCGGTGACAGATACGCAGTATTTT
.	TRBJ1-1	.	TRBV27	CASSLKPIRIMNTEAFF	TGTGCCAGCAGTTTAAAACCCATCAGAATTATGAACACTGAAGCTTTCTTT
TRBD2	TRBJ2-1	once	TRBV7-6	CASSLVAGGDYNEQFF	TGTGCCAGCAGCTTAGTAGCGGGGGGGGATTACAATGAGCAGTTCTTC
.	TRBJ1-5	.	TRBV6-4	CASSVEHNQPQHF	TGTGCCAGCAGTGTGGAGCACAATCAGCCCCAGCATTTT
.	TRBJ2-5	.	TRBV5-1	CASSLALETQYF	TGCGCCAGCAGCTTGGCCCTTGAGACCCAGTACTTC
.	TRBJ1-1	.	TRBV5-4	CASSPSWGFEAFF	TGTGCCAGCAGCCCCTCATGGGGTTTCGAAGCTTTCTTT
.	TRBJ2-1	.	TRBV9	CASSVARGKSNEQFF	TGTGCCAGCAGCGTAGCCAGGGGAAAGTCGAATGAGCAGTTCTTC
TRBD1	TRBJ1-1	.	TRBV5-1	CASSPKARDRTNTEAFF	TGCGCCAGCAGCCCAAAAGCCCGGGACAGGACGAACACTGAAGCTTTCTTT
.	TRBJ1-3	.	TRBV30	CAWSAAKGSGNTIYF	TGTGCCTGGAGTGCAGCGAAGGGGTCTGGAAACACCATATATTTT
.	TRBJ1-4	.	TRBV2	CASSVSGKRSEKLFF	TGTGCCAGCAGTGTATCGGGGAAGCGGAGTGAAAAACTGTTTTTT
.	TRBJ1-6	.	TRBV18	CASSPLRQVYNSPLHF	TGTGCCAGCTCACCTCTTCGACAGGTCTATAATTCACCCCTCCACTTT
TRBD1	TRBJ2-7	.	TRBV30	CAWRAGTGFYEQYF	TGTGCCTGGAGAGCTGGGACAGGGTTCTACGAGCAGTACTTC
TRBD2	TRBJ2-5	.	TRBV25-1	CASSEYRLAGGKETQYF	TGTGCCAGCAGTGAATATAGACTAGCGGGGGGTAAAGAGACCCAGTACTTC
TRBD1	TRBJ2-7	.	TRBV3-1/TRBV3-2	CASSQTPGQGYEQYF	TGTGCCAGCAGCCAAACGCCGGGACAGGGGTACGAGCAGTACTTC